The 30 T cell receptor beta chains below were found in one sample sequenced in a study of patients and donors after allogeneic stem cell transplantation. TCRdb called the RT-PCR reads again in MiXCR, with one record for every CDR3 protein. The table shows 410,000 or so distinct CDR3 sequences, with 16% occurring only once. The sequenced sample consisted of blood, either unsorted or a sorted T cell fraction (not recorded which). The receptor set was obtained from a human donor who was either an allogeneic HSCT recipient or a stem cell or donor lymphocyte infusion donor (not recorded which). It is not recorded whose cells these are; they may come from a transplant donor.

This clonotype showed up many times. The chain employs TRBV24-1 and TRBJ2-5, with unresolved D. The germline V gene has CDR1 KGHDR and CDR2 SFDVKD. The V end lost 5 bases, the J end lost 1 base, and 10 bases lay between the germline ends. The CDR3 covers 14 residues. The CDR3 sequence is CATSASDGQETQYF. CDR3 bases: TGTGCCACCAGTGCCTCCGACGGCCAAGAGACCCAGTACTTC.

The CDR3 bases are TGTGCCAGCAGTTTCCGGTCGAGCTCCTACGAGCAGTACTTC. Its protein product is CASSFRSSSYEQYF. The chain couples TRBV12-3 or TRBV12-4 to TRBJ2-7; no firm D call. Between the trimmed V and J ends, which lost 3 bases and 0 bases, there was a span of 9 bases. The CDR3 runs 14 residues.

The chain combines TRBV30 with TRBJ1-5, with no clear D. The CDR3 has 13 amino acids. CDR1 and CDR2 from the germline V gene are GTSNPN and SVGIG (reference sequence). The germline V and J ends were trimmed by 0 bases and 3 bases, with 6 bases remaining between them. The CDR3 bases are TGTGCCTGGAGTGTAAGCTACAATCAGCCCCAGCATTTT. Translation gives CAWSVSYNQPQHF.

Only a few counts were recorded for this clonotype. The chain employs TRBV7-2 and TRBJ1-2, with D perhaps matching TRBD1 (6 bases). This CDR3 is built from 15 residues. Germline assignment: CDR1 SGHTA and CDR2 FQGNSA. With 1 base removed from V and 3 bases from J, the gap between germline ends came to 12 bases. The CDR3 sequence is CASSLDGAGDYGYTF. CDR3 in DNA: TGTGCCAGCAGCTTAGACGGGGCAGGGGACTATGGCTACACCTTC.

The V and J genes are TRBV5-1 and TRBJ2-3, with 9 bases matching TRBD1. V was clipped by 5 bases and J by 4 bases; unmatched bases: 5. Looked up from germline, CDR1 is SGHRS and CDR2 is YFSETQ. This CDR3 comprises 14 residues. Here the CDR3 reads CASRGGQGPDTQYF. CDR3 coding DNA: TGCGCCAGCAGGGGAGGACAGGGGCCAGATACGCAGTATTTT.

DNA of the CDR3: TGTGCCCTCCGCAGACCTCTTCGCGAGCAGTACTTC. Protein sequence: CALRRPLREQYF. V usage is TRBV10-3 and J usage is TRBJ2-7; D gene unclear. CDR3 length: 12 residues. Germline V gene lookup returns CDR1 ENHRY and CDR2 SYGVKD. V lost 11 bases and J lost 6, with 17 bases in between.

This clonotype was picked up many times. The chain is built from TRBV28 and TRBJ2-1; D might be TRBD2 (6 bases). Germline CDR1 and CDR2: MDHEN and SYDVKM. The CDR3 is 17 residues long. Trimming shortened V by 5 bases and J by 5 bases, and 22 bases separated the two germline ends. The CDR3 loop is CASSPSRLDLIDNEQFF. Written as DNA, the CDR3 is TGTGCCAGCAGTCCCTCCCGACTAGACCTTATTGACAATGAGCAGTTCTTC.

The chain has TRBV7-9 and TRBJ2-2; TRBD2 agrees at 11 bases. Germline lookup yields CDR1 SEHNR and CDR2 FQNEAQ (reference sequence). This CDR3 is built from 16 residues. The V gene end was trimmed by 5 bases and the J gene end by 4 bases; junction bases not matched to a gene: 6. The CDR3 DNA reads as TGTGCCAGCAGCCCCCGACTAGCGGGGAGCACCGGGGAGCTGTTTTTT. Amino acid sequence: CASSPRLAGSTGELFF.

CDR3 in DNA: TGTGCCAGCAGCTTAACTCCTGACAGTACTCAGCCCCAGCATTTT. Protein: CASSLTPDSTQPQHF. This chain connects TRBV7-8 to TRBJ1-5; D perhaps matches TRBD1 (5 bases). Deletions cut 2 bases from V and 6 bases from J, with 14 bases between. There are 15 residues in the CDR3. Germline CDR1 and CDR2: SGHVS and FQNEAQ.

This clonotype was seen only a few times. The chain couples TRBV30 to TRBJ1-2; tentative D call: TRBD1 (6 bases). This CDR3 is 12 amino acids long. V gave up 0 bases and J gave up 5 bases, with 7 bases separating them. The germline V gene has CDR1 GTSNPN and CDR2 SVGIG (reference sequence). The CDR3 DNA reads TGTGCCTGGAGTGTACAGGGTTATGGCTACACCTTC. It specifies CAWSVQGYGYTF. The full variable domain, rest sourced from reference TRBV30 and TRBJ1-2, is SQTIHQWPATLVQPVGSPLSLECTVEGTSNPNLYWYRQAAGRGLQLLFYSVGIGQISSEVPQNLSASRPQDRQFILSSKKLLLSDSGFYLCAWSVQGYGYTFGSGTRLTVV.

This clonotype was counted ten times or more. This chain uses TRBV10-3 with TRBJ2-7; TRBD1 agrees at 7 bases. Germline V gene sequence: CDR1 ENHRY, CDR2 SYGVKD. The ends lost 6 bases at V and 3 bases at J; junction bases unmatched: 5. The CDR3 sequence is 13 residues long. This chain's CDR3 is CAISPTGNYEQYF. The CDR3 DNA reads TGTGCCATCAGCCCGACAGGGAACTACGAGCAGTACTTC.

This clonotype appeared a few times. The rearrangement links TRBV12-3 or TRBV12-4 to TRBJ1-1; TRBD1 might be the D (6 bases). Trimming took off 3 bases at V and 7 bases at J, with 12 bases between the two ends. The CDR3 loop spans 13 amino acids. CDR3 residues: CASSFGGGLEAFF. The DNA for the CDR3 is TGTGCCAGCAGTTTTGGAGGGGGGCTTGAAGCTTTCTTT.

This clonotype was detected a few times. This chain joins TRBV6-5 and TRBJ1-2; D remains ambiguous. CDR3 size: 12 residues. Trimming pared 2 bases from V and 4 bases from J, leaving 5 bases between. Germline assignment: CDR1 MNHEY and CDR2 SVGAGI. CDR3 sequence reads: CASSYLGYGYTF. The DNA for the CDR3 is TGTGCCAGCAGTTACCTCGGCTATGGCTACACCTTC.

This clonotype was seen a single time. The CDR3 loop reads CASSPNPGQGYEQYF. The CDR3 DNA is TGTGCCAGCAGTCCGAATCCGGGACAGGGGTACGAGCAGTACTTC. This chain links TRBV7-2 with TRBJ2-7, with 10 bases that match TRBD1. The CDR3 has 15 amino acids. The V gene's germline CDR1 is SGHTA and CDR2 FQGNSA. Losses at the gene ends were 6 bases for V and 4 bases for J; bases not matched to a gene: 9.

This clonotype was recorded at least ten times. The chain links TRBV3-1 to TRBJ1-2; D might be TRBD1 (6 bases). V was pared by 4 bases and J by 7 bases, with 7 bases between. The CDR3 has 11 amino acids. Germline V CDR1 and CDR2: LGHDT, YNNKEL (reference sequence). Here the CDR3 reads CASSPGAGYTF. The CDR3 nucleotides are TGTGCCAGCAGCCCGGGGGCTGGCTACACCTTC.

This clonotype was detected only a few times. The rearrangement joins TRBV4-1 to TRBJ1-1, with 9 nucleotides matching TRBD1. Trimming removed 4 bases from V and 0 bases from J; junction bases left unmatched: 15. The CDR3 is made up of 19 amino acids. CDR1 is MGHRA and CDR2 is YSYEKL in the germline V gene. The CDR3 protein is CASSPSKLQGAQLNTEAFF. CDR3 in DNA: TGCGCCAGCAGCCCGTCCAAACTACAGGGGGCCCAACTGAACACTGAAGCTTTCTTT.

This clonotype was seen only a few times. The J gene is TRBJ1-5, the V gene TRBV12-3 or TRBV12-4, with a weak D call TRBD1 (5 bases). V was clipped by 5 bases and J by 3 bases, with 14 bases between them. The CDR3 totals 15 residues. The CDR3 bases are TGTGCCAGCAGTCCGGGACTCATCAACAATCAGCCCCAGCATTTT. Its translation: CASSPGLINNQPQHF.

For the CDR3, the DNA is TGTGCCAGCAGATGGCAGGGGCCTGGCTACACCTTC. This codes for CASRWQGPGYTF. J is TRBJ1-2 and V is TRBV2, with D perhaps TRBD1 (6 bases). The V and J ends lost 6 bases and 7 bases respectively, with 12 bases between them. Germline assignment: CDR1 SNHLY and CDR2 FYNNEI. The CDR3 contains 12 residues.

This clonotype was counted only a few times. The genes are TRBV5-4 and TRBJ2-6, with 9 bases fitting TRBD1. Germline CDR1 reads SGHNT; CDR2 reads YYREEE (reference sequence). The CDR3 extends over 16 amino acids. Trimming took 9 bases from V and 0 from J; bases not matched to a gene: 7. The CDR3 nucleotides read TGTGCCATATCACAGGGGGCTGTCTCTGGGGCCAACGTCCTGACTTTC. Translation: CAISQGAVSGANVLTF.

This clonotype was observed a handful of times. J is TRBJ1-2 and V is TRBV2, with 7 positions matching TRBD1. The germline CDR1 and CDR2 sequences are SNHLY and FYNNEI. V was clipped by 5 bases and J by 2 bases; unmatched bases: 5. The CDR3 has 14 residues. The CDR3 region is CASSTQGINYGYTF. CDR3 nucleotides: TGTGCCAGCAGTACACAGGGGATCAACTATGGCTACACCTTC.

In its sample, this clonotype was seen a few times. The chain combines TRBV5-1 with TRBJ2-7, with 12 bases fitting TRBD2. This CDR3 is built from 16 residues. Losses at the gene ends were 3 bases for V and 4 bases for J; bases not matched to a gene: 8. Germline CDR1 SGHRS, CDR2 YFSETQ. The CDR3 is CASSSGLGLAGYEQYF. Here the CDR3 DNA reads TGCGCCAGCAGCTCAGGGTTAGGACTAGCGGGATACGAGCAGTACTTC.

This clonotype occurred many times. V is TRBV5-1 and J is TRBJ2-7; possibly TRBD2 for D (5 bases). There are 15 residues in the CDR3. Per the germline V gene, CDR1 is SGHRS and CDR2 is YFSETQ. V lost 0 bases and J 3 bases, leaving 13 bases between the germline ends. CDR3 nucleotides: TGCGCCAGCAGCTTGGTGGCGGACGAGGGCTACGAGCAGTACTTC. It encodes CASSLVADEGYEQYF.

Many counts were recorded for this clonotype. The rearrangement joins TRBV24-1 to TRBJ2-1, with D perhaps TRBD1 (6 bases). This CDR3 has 15 residues. Trimming left V 6 bases short and J 2 bases short, with 13 bases between. Germline V lookup: CDR1 KGHDR, CDR2 SFDVKD. The CDR3: CATSQGQTAYNEQFF. DNA of the CDR3: TGTGCCACCAGTCAGGGACAAACAGCCTACAATGAGCAGTTCTTC.

This clonotype was detected only a few times. This chain uses TRBV20-1 with TRBJ2-3, with D perhaps TRBD2 (6 bases). Per the germline V gene, CDR1 is DFQATT and CDR2 is SNEGSKA (reference sequence). Trimming pared 1 base from V and 3 bases from J, leaving 23 bases between. The CDR3 runs to 18 residues. The CDR3 here is CSARVPSFERGKTDTQYF. CDR3 in DNA: TGCAGTGCTAGAGTCCCATCGTTCGAACGGGGGAAGACAGATACGCAGTATTTT.

This clonotype has more than one count but fewer than ten. The chain recombines TRBV27 with TRBJ2-7; TRBD2 aligns across 7 bases. The CDR3 length is 13 residues. V lost 3 bases, J lost 4 bases, and 3 bases stayed unmatched. Germline V gives CDR1 MNHEY, CDR2 SMNVEV (reference sequence). As DNA, the CDR3 is TGTGCCAGCAGTTTTAGGCGGGGGTACGAGCAGTACTTC. Its translation: CASSFRRGYEQYF.

This clonotype was counted a few times. This may arise from a read error, as a much more abundant clone is one base away. The J gene is TRBJ2-7, the V gene TRBV24-1; D is uncertain. Trimming removed 1 base from V and 1 base from J, with 13 bases in between. The CDR3 has 16 amino acids. The germline V gene encodes CDR1 KGHDR and CDR2 SFDVKD. CDR3 in amino acids: CATSDFSQTCSYEQYF. The CDR3 DNA sequence: TGTGCCACCAGTGATTTTTCCCAGACATGTTCCTACGAGCAGTACTTC.

The chain is built from TRBV7-9 and TRBJ1-1; D may be TRBD1 (6 bases). There are 14 residues in the CDR3. Trimming removed 6 bases from V and 8 bases from J, with 19 bases in between. CDR1 and CDR2 from the germline V gene are SEHNR and FQNEAQ (reference sequence). As DNA, the CDR3 is TGTGCCAGCAGGCGGATGAACCAGGGGCCCGAAGCTTTCTTT. It translates to CASRRMNQGPEAFF.

The chain is built from TRBV15 and TRBJ2-3; 9 positions match TRBD1. The germline V gene has CDR1 LNHNV and CDR2 YYDKDF (reference sequence). The CDR3 totals 15 residues. The V gene end was trimmed by 2 bases and the J gene end by 3 bases; junction bases not matched to a gene: 3. Here the CDR3 reads CATSRTGTGTDTQYF. CDR3 nucleotides: TGTGCCACCAGCAGAACCGGGACAGGGACAGATACGCAGTATTTT.

The J gene is TRBJ2-3, the V gene TRBV5-1, with a weak D call TRBD2 (5 bases). V dropped 0 bases and J dropped 2 bases, with 10 bases sitting between them. The CDR3 runs to 15 residues. CDR1 and CDR2 (germline): SGHRS, YFSETQ. The DNA for the CDR3 is TGCGCCAGCAGCTTGGTCGGGGAAATCACAGATACGCAGTATTTT. Its translation: CASSLVGEITDTQYF.

This clonotype was seen more than once but under ten times. The J gene is TRBJ1-2, the V gene TRBV20-1, with D unclear. CDR1 is DFQATT, CDR2 SNEGSKA, per germline (reference sequence). The V and J ends lost 5 bases and 8 bases respectively, with 9 bases between them. The CDR3 covers 10 residues. The CDR3 region has the DNA TGCAGTGCTCTTTCGGAAGGCTACACCTTC. Translating gives CSALSEGYTF.